This T cell receptor (beta chain) came from a study of identical twins. The study, taken as a whole, reports: Sharing of beta out-of-frame sequences by twins showed a weaker excess. For out-of-frame alpha sequences shared by twins, low generation probability was in excess.

Unique molecular identifiers were present on the cDNA, and a universal primer site came from template switching. TCRdb re-analysed the 5' RACE reads in MiXCR, keeping a single row per CDR3 protein. The sample has about 240,000 distinct CDR3 sequences, roughly 13% seen once. In its sample, this clonotype was seen many times. Antigen specificity is unknown. Every donor was a healthy Caucasian. This sample also appeared in a second study, on yellow fever vaccine responses in identical twins.

This receptor was taken from a young woman in good health. The sample comprised memory (CD45RO+) T cells sorted from blood.

The CDR3 coding sequence is TGTGCCAGCAGTGAGGCAGGGGGCACCGGGGAGCTGTTTTTT. Encoded protein: CASSEAGGTGELFF. The chain has TRBV6-4 and TRBJ2-2; 7 bases align to TRBD1. The V gene end was trimmed by 3 bases and the J gene end by 4 bases; junction bases not matched to a gene: 2. Germline-derived CDR1 and CDR2 are MRHNA and SNTAGT. The CDR3 loop spans 14 amino acids.